There are a few counts of the clone carrying this TCR beta chain. The target antigen is unknown. This specimen comes from a study of blood T cells in healthy people across ages. Overall study results and limits: Calculation of diversity from one million T cells yielded estimates considered to be underestimates. Roughly linear declines in TCR beta diversity per million T cells occurred with age.

A second about 7 to 12 cycle PCR used barcoded and J-beta primers. Through a template-switch adaptor with 12 random nucleotides, each cDNA molecule received a tag. TCRdb called the 5' RACE reads again in MiXCR, with one record for every CDR3 protein. The profile shows about 1.8 million distinct CDR3 sequences, roughly 52% of them singletons. Donors were healthy Caucasian individuals from Russia aged roughly 6 to 95. Trimming removed 5 bases from V and 4 bases from J; junction bases left unmatched: 6. The CDR3 spans 16 residues. Per the germline V gene, CDR1 is MNHEY and CDR2 is SMNVEV (reference sequence).

Specimen: blood. This receptor was obtained from a woman in her thirties or forties in good health. The chain is built from TRBV27 and TRBJ2-1; TRBD1 agrees at 12 bases. CDR3 residues: CASSLPGQGAYNEQFF. DNA for the CDR3: TGTGCCAGCAGTCTACCGGGACAGGGGGCTTACAATGAGCAGTTCTTC.